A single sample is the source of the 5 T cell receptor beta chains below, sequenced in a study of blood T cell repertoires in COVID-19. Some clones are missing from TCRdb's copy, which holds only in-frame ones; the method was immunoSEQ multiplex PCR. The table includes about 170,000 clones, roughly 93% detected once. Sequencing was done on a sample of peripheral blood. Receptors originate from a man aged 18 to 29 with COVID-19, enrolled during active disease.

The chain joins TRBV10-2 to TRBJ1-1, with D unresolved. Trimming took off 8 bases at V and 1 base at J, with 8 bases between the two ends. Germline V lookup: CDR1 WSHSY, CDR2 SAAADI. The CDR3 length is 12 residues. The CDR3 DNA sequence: TGCGCCAGCTCTCCCTCGAACACTGAAGCTTTCTTT. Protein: CASSPSNTEAFF.

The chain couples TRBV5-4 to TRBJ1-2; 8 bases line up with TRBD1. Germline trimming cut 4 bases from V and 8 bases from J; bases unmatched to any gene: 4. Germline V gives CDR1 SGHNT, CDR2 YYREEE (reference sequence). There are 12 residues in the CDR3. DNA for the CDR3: TGTGCCAGCAGCCTATGGACAGGGGGCTACACCTTC. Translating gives CASSLWTGGYTF.

CDR3 nucleotide sequence: TGTGCCAGCAGCGTAGCTCCCGACAGGGACCCAATGAACACTGAAGCTTTCTTT. Its translation: CASSVAPDRDPMNTEAFF. The chain employs TRBV9 and TRBJ1-1; 7 nucleotides agree with TRBD1. With V trimmed by 0 bases and J by 0 bases, 11 bases remained unmatched. Germline V CDR1 and CDR2: SGDLS, YYNGEE. This CDR3 has 18 residues.

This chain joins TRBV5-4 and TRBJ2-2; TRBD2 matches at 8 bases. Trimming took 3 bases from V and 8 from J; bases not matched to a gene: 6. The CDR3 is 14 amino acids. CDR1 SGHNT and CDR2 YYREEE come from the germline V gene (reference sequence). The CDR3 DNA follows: TGTGCCAGCAGCTGGGGACTAGTGCAAGGGGAGCTGTTTTTT. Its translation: CASSWGLVQGELFF.

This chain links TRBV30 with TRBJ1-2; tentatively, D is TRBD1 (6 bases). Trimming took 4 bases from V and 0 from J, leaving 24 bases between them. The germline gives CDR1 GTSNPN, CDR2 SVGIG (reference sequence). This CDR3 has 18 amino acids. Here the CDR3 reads CAWTQGLSVDRSNYGYTF. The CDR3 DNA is TGTGCCTGGACTCAGGGGCTTTCCGTTGACAGGTCTAACTATGGCTACACCTTC.